What follows are 16 T cell receptor beta chains derived from one specimen sequenced in a study of shared clonotypes between healthy human individuals. In the naive CD8 group, cells lacked CD45RO and were positively selected for CCR7, so terminally differentiated effector memory CD45RA+ cells were left out. Clones were sequenced by immunoSEQ multiplex PCR, and TCRdb holds only the in-frame ones, with some missing. The sample includes roughly 2.1 million clones, roughly 91% of them seen just once. Sequenced: naive CD8+ T cells from PBMCs. These receptors were obtained from a man younger than 35 in good health. Some clones in this sample may be carry-over from other donors' samples.

The rearrangement links TRBV15 to TRBJ2-6, with D maybe TRBD2 (5 bases). CDR3 size: 13 residues. Germline CDR1 LNHNV, CDR2 YYDKDF (reference sequence). V was shortened by 8 bases and J by 10 bases, with 15 bases between the two germline ends. CDR3 in amino acids: CATGGKFGNVLTF. CDR3 sequence (DNA): TGTGCCACCGGAGGCAAGTTCGGGAACGTCCTGACTTTC. Variable domain in full (rest from reference TRBV15 and TRBJ2-6): DAMVIQNPRYQVTQFGKPVTLSCSQTLNHNVMYWYQQKSSQAPKLLFHYYDKDFNNEADTPDNFQSRRPNTSFCFLDIRSPGLGDTAMYLCATGGKFGNVLTFGAGSRLTVL.

This rearrangement joins TRBV27 to TRBJ1-2; D gene unclear. The V end lost 1 base, the J end lost 2 bases, and 5 bases lay between the germline ends. This CDR3 comprises 13 residues. Germline CDR1 and CDR2: MNHEY and SMNVEV (reference sequence). The CDR3 reads CASSLYQNYGYTF. The CDR3 nucleotides are TGTGCCAGCAGTTTATACCAAAACTATGGCTACACCTTC.

The chain links TRBV4-3 to TRBJ2-3; 10 nucleotides align to TRBD1. There are 17 residues in the CDR3. Germline lookup yields CDR1 LGHNA and CDR2 YSLEER. V trimming: 0 bases; J trimming: 2 bases; junction bases outside the gene matches: 5. Here the CDR3 reads CASSQDLGTGVTDTQYF. For the CDR3, the DNA is TGCGCCAGCAGCCAAGACCTCGGGACAGGGGTCACAGATACGCAGTATTTT.

This clone was seen a single time. J is TRBJ2-7 and V is TRBV19; 8 nucleotides align to TRBD1. With V trimmed by 4 bases and J by 7 bases, 6 bases remained unmatched. This CDR3 has 13 amino acids. Per the germline V gene, CDR1 is LNHDA and CDR2 is SQIVND (reference sequence). CDR3 coding DNA: TGTGCCAGTAGTACGGACAGGGCGTTTGAGCAGTACTTC. It specifies CASSTDRAFEQYF.

The genes are TRBV15 and TRBJ1-4; the D gene is possibly TRBD1 (6 bases). The CDR3 loop spans 14 amino acids. The V end was cut by 5 bases, the J end by 4 bases, with 11 bases between. The germline V gene encodes CDR1 LNHNV and CDR2 YYDKDF (reference sequence). In DNA, the CDR3 is TGTGCCACCAGCCACGGACAGTTTAATGAAAAACTGTTTTTT. Translating gives CATSHGQFNEKLFF.

J is TRBJ1-4 and V is TRBV27, with D tentatively TRBD1 (6 bases). Deletions cut 5 bases from V and 4 bases from J, with 20 bases between. Looked up from germline, CDR1 is MNHEY and CDR2 is SMNVEV (reference sequence). The CDR3 runs 17 residues. The CDR3 is CASSDSFGGRGNEKLFF. CDR3 nucleotides: TGTGCCAGCAGTGACAGCTTTGGGGGCCGTGGTAATGAAAAACTGTTTTTT.

The J gene is TRBJ2-2, the V gene TRBV4-2; 10 bases are shared with TRBD2. CDR1 and CDR2 (germline): LGHNA, YNFKEQ. Trimming took 0 bases from V and 2 from J; bases not matched to a gene: 12. The CDR3 contains 20 residues. CDR3 amino acids: CASSQERYILAGFNTGELFF. The CDR3, as DNA: TGTGCCAGCAGCCAAGAACGATACATACTAGCGGGGTTTAACACCGGGGAGCTGTTTTTT.

This clone is a singleton in its sample. The chain joins TRBV27 to TRBJ2-1, with 7 bases that match TRBD2. The germline V gene has CDR1 MNHEY and CDR2 SMNVEV (reference sequence). The CDR3 runs 16 residues. Trimming cost V 6 bases and J 3 bases; bases outside gene matches: 11. CDR3 amino acids: CASRPLREPVYNEQFF. The CDR3 DNA is TGTGCCAGCAGACCTTTGCGGGAGCCGGTCTACAATGAGCAGTTCTTC.

The chain combines TRBV9 with TRBJ2-1, with TRBD2 identical over 8 bases. V gave up 2 bases and J gave up 2 bases; unmatched junction bases: 3. The CDR3 totals 15 residues. Germline V gives CDR1 SGDLS, CDR2 YYNGEE. The CDR3 sequence: CASSVVAGPYNEQFF. The CDR3, as DNA: TGTGCCAGCAGCGTGGTAGCGGGACCCTACAATGAGCAGTTCTTC.

As regards this clone: The sample has other DNA sequences that encode this CDR3 too. J is TRBJ2-3 and V is TRBV11-2, with a tentative D call TRBD2 (6 bases). The CDR3 totals 15 residues. Trimming removed 3 bases at V and 0 bases at J, with 10 bases between. Germline CDR1 and CDR2: SGHAT and FQNNGV. The CDR3 nucleotides are TGTGCCAGCAGCTTGGGCGGGACTAGCACAGATACGCAGTATTTT. Its protein product is CASSLGGTSTDTQYF.

The CDR3 nucleotides read TGCGCCAGCAGCTTGTTAGGACAGGGGTTGGCTTTCTTT. Protein product: CASSLLGQGLAFF. The V gene is TRBV5-1, the J gene TRBJ1-1; 9 nucleotides line up with TRBD1. Per the germline V gene, CDR1 is SGHRS and CDR2 is YFSETQ. V lost 1 base to trimming and J lost 11 bases; unmatched junction nucleotides: 6. This CDR3 has 13 amino acids.

The CDR3 DNA reads as TGTGCCAGTGGGGCGGCGCTCCTTAGCAATCAGCCCCAGCATTTT. Encoded protein: CASGAALLSNQPQHF. The gene calls are TRBV19 and TRBJ1-5, with a tentative D call TRBD1 (5 bases). Trimming removed 8 bases from V and 0 bases from J, with 14 bases in between. In germline, CDR1 is LNHDA, CDR2 SQIVND (reference sequence). The CDR3 consists of 15 residues.

V is TRBV7-6 and J is TRBJ1-1; TRBD1 agrees at 7 bases. This CDR3 has 16 amino acids. V dropped 5 bases and J dropped 4; count of bases not matched to a gene: 13. Germline V lookup: CDR1 SGHVS, CDR2 FNYEAQ. The chain's CDR3 is CASSLSVRQGLTEAFF. CDR3 coding DNA: TGTGCCAGCAGCCTTTCAGTCAGACAGGGTCTCACTGAAGCTTTCTTT.

The chain is built from TRBV28 and TRBJ2-2; D unresolved. The CDR3 is 14 amino acids. The V end lost 5 bases, the J end lost 4 bases, and 11 bases lay between the germline ends. Germline V gene data show CDR1 as MDHEN and CDR2 as SYDVKM. The DNA of the CDR3 is TGTGCCAGCAGTGTAGAGGTGGGCACCGGGGAGCTGTTTTTT. This encodes CASSVEVGTGELFF. The full variable domain, completed using reference TRBV28 and TRBJ2-2, is DVKVTQSSRYLVKRTGEKVFLECVQDMDHENMFWYRQDPGLGLRLIYFSYDVKMKEKGDIPEGYSVSREKKERFSLILESASTNQTSMYLCASSVEVGTGELFFGEGSRLTVL.

V usage is TRBV6-5 and J usage is TRBJ1-2; weak D call: TRBD1 (5 bases). V lost 6 bases to trimming and J lost 5 bases, with 19 bases between them. The CDR3 is 15 amino acids. In germline, CDR1 is MNHEY, CDR2 SVGAGI. The DNA of the CDR3 is TGTGCCAGCAGCCCTACCTTGGGACTTATTTATGGCTACACCTTC. Its protein is CASSPTLGLIYGYTF.

The rearrangement uses TRBV5-8 and TRBJ2-7; tentative D call: TRBD2 (5 bases). The CDR3 contains 15 residues. Per the germline V gene, CDR1 is SGHTS and CDR2 is YDEGEE. V was cut by 0 bases and J by 6 bases, with 16 bases left in between. The CDR3 sequence: CASSLDRGDITEQYF. The CDR3 nucleotides are TGTGCCAGCAGCTTGGATCGGGGAGACATCACCGAGCAGTACTTC. The full variable domain, rest sourced from reference TRBV5-8 and TRBJ2-7, is EAGVTQSPTHLIKTRGQQATLRCSPISGHTSVYWYQQALGLGLQFLLWYDEGEERNRGNFPPRFSGRQFPNYSSELNVNALELEDSALYLCASSLDRGDITEQYFGPGTRLTVT.